This T cell receptor (beta chain) appears in the sequencing data of a study of blood T cells in healthy people across ages. Germline loops: CDR1 SNHLY, CDR2 FYNNEI. With 4 bases removed from V and 5 bases from J, the gap between germline ends came to 11 bases. The CDR3 totals 13 residues. Using a J-beta primer mix together with a sample-barcoded 5' primer, a second PCR was run for roughly 6 to 11 cycles. The template-switch adaptor was a 5' adaptor with 12 random nucleotides. It tagged each cDNA molecule. TCRdb re-called the 5' RACE reads with MiXCR, one entry per CDR3 protein. The repertoire holds about 290,000 distinct CDR3 sequences, with about 25% as singletons.

The sample comprised blood. This sequence was found in a woman aged 70 to 79 in good health. The J gene is TRBJ2-5, the V gene TRBV2; D is uncertain. CDR3 sequence reads: CASSGEVAETQYF. Here the CDR3 DNA reads TGTGCCAGCAGTGGGGAAGTCGCCGAGACCCAGTACTTC.